The next 17 T cell receptor beta chains were all read from a single sample in a study of breast tumors, draining lymph nodes, adjacent tissues. TCRdb called the multiplex PCR reads again in MiXCR, with one record for every CDR3 protein. The data hold approximately 250,000 distinct CDR3 sequences, with 30% to 35% observed a single time. The lymph nodes were axillary draining lymph nodes from breast cancer patients. Sequencing was carried out using axillary lymph node tissue. The receptor set was obtained from a female donor with breast cancer. Some clones in this sample may be carry-over from other donors' samples.

This clonotype was recorded only once. The genes are TRBV20-1 and TRBJ2-7; 14 bases agree with TRBD2. CDR1 is DFQATT and CDR2 is SNEGSKA in the germline V gene (reference sequence). This CDR3 contains 16 residues. Trimming cost V 0 bases and J 6 bases; bases outside gene matches: 7. CDR3 amino acids: CSARDSGLAGVSEQYF. The CDR3 coding sequence is TGCAGTGCTAGAGACTCGGGACTAGCGGGAGTGTCCGAGCAGTACTTC.

Many counts were recorded for this clonotype. The rearrangement uses TRBV4-1 and TRBJ2-1; a possible D gene is TRBD2 (6 bases). The V and J ends lost 0 bases and 5 bases respectively, with 14 bases between them. This CDR3 comprises 16 residues. Germline V gene sequence: CDR1 MGHRA, CDR2 YSYEKL. The DNA of the CDR3 is TGCGCCAGCAGCCAAGATATCGCGGGGAACCACAATGAGCAGTTCTTC. It codes for CASSQDIAGNHNEQFF.

This clonotype occurred many times. V is TRBV20-1 and J is TRBJ1-2, with 10 bases identical to TRBD1. The trim removed 6 bases at V and 7 bases at J, leaving 14 bases unmatched. CDR1 and CDR2 from the germline V gene are DFQATT and SNEGSKA (reference sequence). The CDR3 runs to 15 residues. CDR3 in amino acids: CSAPRDRGSGGGYTF. CDR3 DNA: TGCAGTGCGCCCCGGGACAGGGGATCGGGTGGTGGCTACACCTTC.

The gene calls are TRBV4-2 and TRBJ2-7; 8 positions agree with TRBD2. The V segment lost 1 base and the J segment 3 bases; nucleotides outside the gene matches: 5. The CDR3 has 15 residues. CDR1 and CDR2 (germline): LGHNA, YNFKEQ. The CDR3 sequence is CASSQGNSGVYEQYF. The DNA for the CDR3 is TGTGCCAGCAGCCAAGGAAATAGCGGGGTCTACGAGCAGTACTTC.

The chain employs TRBV6-6 and TRBJ1-1, with D hard to call. CDR3 length: 13 amino acids. Germline V gene data show CDR1 as MNHNY and CDR2 as SVGAGI (reference sequence). V gave up 2 bases and J gave up 1 base, with 5 bases separating them. CDR3 coding DNA: TGTGCCAGCAGTTACACGGCGAACACTGAAGCTTTCTTT. Encoded protein: CASSYTANTEAFF.

At least ten counts were recorded for this clonotype. The chain joins TRBV6-6 to TRBJ2-7; tentatively, D is TRBD1 or TRBD2 (6 bases each). The CDR3 extends over 14 amino acids. Germline V gives CDR1 MNHNY, CDR2 SVGAGI (reference sequence). Trimming removed 0 bases at V and 7 bases at J, with 13 bases between. The CDR3 coding sequence is TGTGCCAGCAGTTACTCGGGTACAGGGAGGGAGCAGTACTTC. Residues: CASSYSGTGREQYF.

V is TRBV6-4 and J is TRBJ2-2; D is unclear. The length of the CDR3 is 15 residues. Trimming shortened V by 5 bases and J by 5 bases, and 15 bases separated the two germline ends. CDR1 and CDR2 (germline): MRHNA, SNTAGT. The CDR3 region is CASSLTASFTGELFF. DNA of the CDR3: TGTGCCAGCAGTCTGACCGCGAGTTTTACCGGGGAGCTGTTTTTT.

The V and J genes are TRBV12-3 or TRBV12-4 and TRBJ2-5; maybe TRBD1 (6 bases). The length of the CDR3 is 14 residues. V lost 5 bases to trimming and J lost 5 bases, with 15 bases between them. CDR3 sequence reads: CASSDSMGAETQYF. As DNA, the CDR3 is TGTGCCAGCAGTGACTCGATGGGGGCCGAGACCCAGTACTTC.

Details on this clonotype: A much bigger clone sits one base away, suggesting this may be a read error. This chain connects TRBV12-3 or TRBV12-4 to TRBJ2-3; 8 bases are a match to TRBD2. The CDR3 contains 16 residues. The CDR3 region is CAGGLVLGLALDTQYF. The CDR3 bases are TGTGCTGGTGGTTTGGTACTCGGACTAGCATTAGATACGCAGTATTTT.

This clonotype was detected many times. The rearrangement uses TRBV20-1 and TRBJ2-3; D unresolved. The CDR3 covers 16 residues. Germline V gene sequence: CDR1 DFQATT, CDR2 SNEGSKA (reference sequence). V lost 3 bases to trimming and J lost 3 bases, with 19 bases between them. Written as DNA, the CDR3 is TGCAGTGCTAGCCTCCCTGGCCCCTTTCAAACAGATACGCAGTATTTT. Translating it yields CSASLPGPFQTDTQYF.

This clonotype was observed a handful of times. The chain recombines TRBV5-4 with TRBJ1-2; no firm D call. This CDR3 region has 13 residues. CDR1 is SGHNT, CDR2 YYREEE, per germline (reference sequence). V was shortened by 4 bases and J by 5 bases, with 12 bases between the two germline ends. DNA for the CDR3: TGTGCCAGCAGCCTTGAAAGGGATTATGGCTACACCTTC. Its protein product is CASSLERDYGYTF.

This clonotype was seen many times. The V gene is TRBV7-2, the J gene TRBJ1-5; possibly TRBD1 for D (5 bases). The CDR3 length is 12 residues. Germline V lookup: CDR1 SGHTA, CDR2 FQGNSA. The germline V and J ends were trimmed by 7 bases and 4 bases, with 8 bases remaining between them. Here the CDR3 DNA reads TGTGCCAGCACAACAGGAAATCAGCCCCAGCATTTT. It is translated as CASTTGNQPQHF.

This clonotype was recorded at least ten times. The genes are TRBV20-1 and TRBJ1-2; 7 nucleotides align to TRBD1. CDR1 is DFQATT and CDR2 is SNEGSKA in the germline V gene (reference sequence). J gave up 8 bases and V 5 bases, and 14 bases lay outside the gene matches. This CDR3 is built from 14 residues. CDR3 sequence (DNA): TGCAGTGCTGAGTTGTCCGGACAGGCTAGCGGCTACACCTTC. Translating it yields CSAELSGQASGYTF.

This chain links TRBV9 with TRBJ2-7; weak D call: TRBD2 (6 bases). CDR3 size: 12 residues. V was clipped by 5 bases and J by 2 bases, with 8 bases between them. CDR1 and CDR2 from the germline V gene are SGDLS and YYNGEE. Here the CDR3 DNA reads TGTGCCAGCAGGGGAGGCGCCTACGAGCAGTACTTC. Its protein product is CASRGGAYEQYF.

This clonotype was seen at least ten times. In DNA form, the CDR3 reads TGCAGTGCTAAGCCTGACCTAGCTTTGAGGGCTGAGCAGTTCTTC. It specifies CSAKPDLALRAEQFF. The chain joins TRBV20-1 to TRBJ2-1; TRBD2 is a possible D gene (5 bases). Looked up from germline, CDR1 is DFQATT and CDR2 is SNEGSKA (reference sequence). CDR3 size: 15 residues. Between the trimmed V and J ends, which lost 4 bases and 9 bases, there was a span of 22 bases.

This clonotype was counted many times. The gene calls are TRBV7-2 and TRBJ2-5, with a weak D call TRBD1 (5 bases). Trimming took off 1 base at V and 1 base at J, with 13 bases between the two ends. This CDR3 spans 16 amino acids. Germline CDR1 reads SGHTA; CDR2 reads FQGNSA. CDR3 DNA sequence: TGTGCCAGCAGCTTAGGGGGCTCTAGAACCCAAGAGACCCAGTACTTC. Translated, it gives CASSLGGSRTQETQYF.

Points on this clonotype: A much larger clone lies a single base off, so this may be a read error. The rearrangement uses TRBV7-9 and TRBJ2-5; D is unclear. The CDR3 contains 14 residues. Germline-derived CDR1 and CDR2 are SEHNR and FQNEAQ (reference sequence). DNA for the CDR3: TGTGCCAGCAGCCAAGGTACGGCTCCTCTTAACCTACACTTC. Translated: CASSQGTAPLNLHF.